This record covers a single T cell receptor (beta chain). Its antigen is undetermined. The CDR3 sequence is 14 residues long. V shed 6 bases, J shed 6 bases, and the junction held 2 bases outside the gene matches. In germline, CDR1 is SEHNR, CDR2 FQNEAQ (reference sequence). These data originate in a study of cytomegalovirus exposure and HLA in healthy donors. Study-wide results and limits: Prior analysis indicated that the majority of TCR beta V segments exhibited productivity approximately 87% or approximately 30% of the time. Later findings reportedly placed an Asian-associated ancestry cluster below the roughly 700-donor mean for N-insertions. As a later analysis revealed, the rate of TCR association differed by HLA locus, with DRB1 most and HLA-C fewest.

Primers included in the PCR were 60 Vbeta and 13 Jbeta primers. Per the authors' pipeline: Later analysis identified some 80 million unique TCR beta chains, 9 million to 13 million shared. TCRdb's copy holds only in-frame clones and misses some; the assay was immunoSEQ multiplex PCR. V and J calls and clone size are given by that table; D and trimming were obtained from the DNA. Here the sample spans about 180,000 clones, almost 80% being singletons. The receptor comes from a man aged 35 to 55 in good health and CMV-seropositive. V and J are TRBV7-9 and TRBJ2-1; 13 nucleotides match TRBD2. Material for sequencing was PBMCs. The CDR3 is CASSRTSGSNEQFF. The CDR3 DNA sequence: TGTGCCAGCAGTCGGACTAGCGGGAGCAATGAGCAGTTCTTC.